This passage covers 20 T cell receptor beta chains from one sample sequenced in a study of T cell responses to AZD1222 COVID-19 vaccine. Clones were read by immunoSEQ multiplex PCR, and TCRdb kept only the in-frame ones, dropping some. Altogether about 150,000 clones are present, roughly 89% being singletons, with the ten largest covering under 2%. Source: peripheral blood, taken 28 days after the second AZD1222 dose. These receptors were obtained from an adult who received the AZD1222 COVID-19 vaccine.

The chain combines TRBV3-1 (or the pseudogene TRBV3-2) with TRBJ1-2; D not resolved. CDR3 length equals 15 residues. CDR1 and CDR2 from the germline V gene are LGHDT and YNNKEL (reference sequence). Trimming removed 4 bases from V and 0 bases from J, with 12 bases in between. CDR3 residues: CASSPLGGANYGYTF. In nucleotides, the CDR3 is TGTGCCAGCAGCCCATTGGGCGGTGCTAACTATGGCTACACCTTC.

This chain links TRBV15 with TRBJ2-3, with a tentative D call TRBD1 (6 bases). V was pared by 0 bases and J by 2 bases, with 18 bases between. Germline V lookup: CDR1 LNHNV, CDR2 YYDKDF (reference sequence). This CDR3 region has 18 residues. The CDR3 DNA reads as TGTGCCACCAGCAGAGATCCCCCCGGGACATTCCACACAGATACGCAGTATTTT. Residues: CATSRDPPGTFHTDTQYF.

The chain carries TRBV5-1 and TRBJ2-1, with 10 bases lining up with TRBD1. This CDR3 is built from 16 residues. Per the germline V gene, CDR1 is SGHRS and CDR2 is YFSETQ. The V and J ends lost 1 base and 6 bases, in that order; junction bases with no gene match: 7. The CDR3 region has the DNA TGCGCCAGCAGCTTGTCGACAGGGGGCTTTGGCAATGAGCAGTTCTTC. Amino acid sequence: CASSLSTGGFGNEQFF.

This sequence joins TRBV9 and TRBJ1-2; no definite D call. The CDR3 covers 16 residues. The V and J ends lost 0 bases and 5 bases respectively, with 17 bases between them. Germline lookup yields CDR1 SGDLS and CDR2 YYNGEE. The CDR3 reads CASSVGTQQSLYGYTF. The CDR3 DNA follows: TGTGCCAGCAGCGTAGGGACCCAACAGTCCCTTTATGGCTACACCTTC.

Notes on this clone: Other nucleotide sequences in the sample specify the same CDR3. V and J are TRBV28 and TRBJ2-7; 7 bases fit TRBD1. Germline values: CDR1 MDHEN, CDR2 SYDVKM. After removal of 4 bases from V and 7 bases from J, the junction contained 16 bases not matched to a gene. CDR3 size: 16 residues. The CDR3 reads CASSYLRQGGGWEQYF. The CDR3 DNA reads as TGTGCCAGCAGTTACTTAAGACAGGGTGGGGGTTGGGAGCAGTACTTC.

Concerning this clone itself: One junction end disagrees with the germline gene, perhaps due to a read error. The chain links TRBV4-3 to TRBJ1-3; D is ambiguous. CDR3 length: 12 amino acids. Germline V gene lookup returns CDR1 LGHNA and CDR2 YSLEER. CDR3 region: CASSQDGSTIYF. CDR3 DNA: TGCGCCAGCAGCCAAGATGGAAGCACCATATATTTT.

The CDR3 nucleotides read TGTGCCAGCACCCCACGCCCAGGGTACTACGAGCAGTACTTC. It translates to CASTPRPGYYEQYF. The V gene is TRBV6-5, the J gene TRBJ2-7; a weak D match, TRBD1 (5 bases). Germline V gene sequence: CDR1 MNHEY, CDR2 SVGAGI. Between the trimmed V and J ends, which lost 7 bases and 3 bases, there was a span of 16 bases. CDR3 length equals 14 residues.

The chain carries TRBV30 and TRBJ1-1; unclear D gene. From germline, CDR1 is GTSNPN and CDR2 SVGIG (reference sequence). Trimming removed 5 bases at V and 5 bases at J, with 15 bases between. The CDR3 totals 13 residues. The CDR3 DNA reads TGTGCCTGGGATCGGCGGGGAGGGACTGAAGCTTTCTTT. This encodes CAWDRRGGTEAFF.

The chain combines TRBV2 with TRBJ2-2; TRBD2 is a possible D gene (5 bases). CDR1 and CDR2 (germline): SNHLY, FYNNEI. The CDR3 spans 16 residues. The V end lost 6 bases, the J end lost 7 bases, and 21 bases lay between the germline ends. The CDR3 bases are TGTGCCAGCAGGCCAATTACTAGTGCTGACCTCGGGGAGCTGTTTTTT. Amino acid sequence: CASRPITSADLGELFF.

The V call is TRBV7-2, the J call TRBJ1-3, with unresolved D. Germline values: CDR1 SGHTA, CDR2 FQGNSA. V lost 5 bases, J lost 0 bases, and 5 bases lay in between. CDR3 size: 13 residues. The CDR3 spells CASSNYSGNTIYF. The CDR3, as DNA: TGTGCCAGCAGCAATTACTCTGGAAACACCATATATTTT.

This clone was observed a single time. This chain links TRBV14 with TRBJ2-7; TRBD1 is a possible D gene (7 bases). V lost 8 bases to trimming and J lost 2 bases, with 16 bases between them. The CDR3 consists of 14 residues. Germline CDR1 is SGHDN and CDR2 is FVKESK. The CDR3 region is CASALARGAYEQYF. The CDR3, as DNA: TGTGCCAGCGCTCTAGCCAGGGGGGCCTACGAGCAGTACTTC. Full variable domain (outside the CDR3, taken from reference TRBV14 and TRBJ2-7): EAGVTQFPSHSVIEKGQTVTLRCDPISGHDNLYWYRRVMGKEIKFLLHFVKESKQDESGMPNNRFLAERTGGTYSTLKVQPAELEDSGVYFCASALARGAYEQYFGPGTRLTVT.

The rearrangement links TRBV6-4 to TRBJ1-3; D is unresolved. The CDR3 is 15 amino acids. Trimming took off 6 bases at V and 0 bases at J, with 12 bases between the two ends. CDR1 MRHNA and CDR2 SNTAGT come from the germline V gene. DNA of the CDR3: TGTGCCAGCAGCGAAGACGGGAGCTCTGGAAACACCATATATTTT. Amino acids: CASSEDGSSGNTIYF.

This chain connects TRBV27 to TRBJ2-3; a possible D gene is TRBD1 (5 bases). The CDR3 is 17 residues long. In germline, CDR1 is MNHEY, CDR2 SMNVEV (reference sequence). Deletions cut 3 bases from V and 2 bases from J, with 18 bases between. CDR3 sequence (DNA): TGTGCCAGCAGTTTCGAACAGGTAGGTGGAGACACAGATACGCAGTATTTT. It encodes CASSFEQVGGDTDTQYF.

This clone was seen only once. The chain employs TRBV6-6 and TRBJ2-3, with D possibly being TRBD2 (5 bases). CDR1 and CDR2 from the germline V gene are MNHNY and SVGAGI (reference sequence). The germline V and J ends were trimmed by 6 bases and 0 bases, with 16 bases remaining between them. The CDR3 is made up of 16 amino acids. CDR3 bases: TGTGCCAGCAGGCAACTCATTAGCGTAAGCACAGATACGCAGTATTTT. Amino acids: CASRQLISVSTDTQYF.

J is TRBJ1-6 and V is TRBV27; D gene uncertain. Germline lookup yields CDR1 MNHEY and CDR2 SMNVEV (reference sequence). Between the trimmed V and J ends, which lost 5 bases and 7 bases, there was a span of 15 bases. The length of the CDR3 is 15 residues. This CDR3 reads CASSPATTRNSPLHF. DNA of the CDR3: TGTGCCAGCAGTCCCGCGACAACTAGAAATTCACCCCTCCACTTT.

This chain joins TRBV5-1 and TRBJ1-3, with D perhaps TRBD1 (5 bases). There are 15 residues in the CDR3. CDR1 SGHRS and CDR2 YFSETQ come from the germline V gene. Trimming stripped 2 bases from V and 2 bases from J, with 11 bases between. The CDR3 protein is CASSLRQNPGNTIYF. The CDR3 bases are TGCGCCAGCAGCTTAAGACAGAATCCTGGAAACACCATATATTTT. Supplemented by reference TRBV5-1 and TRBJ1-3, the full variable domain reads KAGVTQTPRYLIKTRGQQVTLSCSPISGHRSVSWYQQTPGQGLQFLFEYFSETQRNKGNFPGRFSGRQFSNSRSEMNVSTLELGDSALYLCASSLRQNPGNTIYFGEGSWLTVV.

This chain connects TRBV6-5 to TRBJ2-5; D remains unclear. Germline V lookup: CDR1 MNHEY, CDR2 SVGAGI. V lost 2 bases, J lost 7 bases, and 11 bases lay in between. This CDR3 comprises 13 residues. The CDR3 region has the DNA TGTGCCAGCAGTTACGGGCAGGTTGGGACCCAGTACTTC. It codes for CASSYGQVGTQYF.

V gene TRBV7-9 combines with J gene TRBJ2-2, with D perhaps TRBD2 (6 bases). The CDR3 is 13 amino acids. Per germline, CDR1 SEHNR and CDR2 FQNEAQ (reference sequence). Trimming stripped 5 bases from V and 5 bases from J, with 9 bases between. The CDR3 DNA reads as TGTGCCAGCAGCCCCCGGGAGACCGGGGAGCTGTTTTTT. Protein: CASSPRETGELFF.

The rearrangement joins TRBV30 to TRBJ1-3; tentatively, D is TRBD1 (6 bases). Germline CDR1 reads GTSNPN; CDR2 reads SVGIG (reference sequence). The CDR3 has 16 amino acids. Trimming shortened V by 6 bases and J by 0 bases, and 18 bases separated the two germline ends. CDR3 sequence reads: CACMTGTLSSGNTIYF. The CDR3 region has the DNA TGTGCCTGTATGACCGGGACATTATCCTCTGGAAACACCATATATTTT.

The DNA for the CDR3 is TGTGCCAGCAGCACTGGAGTAGGGCAGACCTACGAGCAGTACTTC. Translating gives CASSTGVGQTYEQYF. The chain uses TRBV7-2 and TRBJ2-7; D call uncertain. The V end was cut by 5 bases, the J end by 2 bases, with 16 bases between. This CDR3 spans 15 amino acids. Germline-derived CDR1 and CDR2 are SGHTA and FQGNSA.